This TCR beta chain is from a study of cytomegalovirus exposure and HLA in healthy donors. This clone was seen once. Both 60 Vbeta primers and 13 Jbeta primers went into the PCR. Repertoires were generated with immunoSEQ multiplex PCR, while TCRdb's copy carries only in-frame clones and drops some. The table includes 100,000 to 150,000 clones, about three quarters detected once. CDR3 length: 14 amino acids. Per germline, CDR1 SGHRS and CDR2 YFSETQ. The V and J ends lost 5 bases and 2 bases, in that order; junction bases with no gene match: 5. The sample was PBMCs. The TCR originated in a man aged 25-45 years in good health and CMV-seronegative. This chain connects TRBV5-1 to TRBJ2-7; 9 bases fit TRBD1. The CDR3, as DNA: TGCGCCAGCAGAACGACAGGGGGTACCTACGAGCAGTACTTC. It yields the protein CASRTTGGTYEQYF.